Following are 12 T cell receptor beta chains from one sample sequenced in a study of T-cell reconstitution after alpha-beta-depleted transplantation in children. TCRbeta library preparation incorporated unique molecular identifiers. TCRdb fed the PCR reads into MiXCR, producing one record per CDR3 protein. The sample includes 190,000 or so distinct CDR3 sequences, roughly 6.3% of them seen just once. The input for sequencing was PBMCs, taken before TCRalphabeta/CD19-depleted stem cell transplant. All receptors come from a girl in the first two years of life with combined immunodeficiency, due to receive a stem cell transplant.

This clonotype was found many times. This chain uses TRBV27 with TRBJ1-1; possibly TRBD1 for D (5 bases). The CDR3 runs 15 residues. The germline V gene encodes CDR1 MNHEY and CDR2 SMNVEV (reference sequence). V was shortened by 1 base and J by 6 bases, with 15 bases between the two germline ends. The CDR3 loop is CASSLLAGSHPEAFF. CDR3 DNA: TGTGCCAGCAGTTTATTGGCAGGGTCCCATCCTGAAGCTTTCTTT.

This clonotype was found many times. The rearrangement links TRBV7-9 to TRBJ2-7; D gene unclear. CDR1 is SEHNR, CDR2 FQNEAQ, per germline (reference sequence). Trimming removed 5 bases from V and 4 bases from J, with 9 bases in between. The CDR3 has 12 amino acids. The CDR3 sequence: CASSVVAYEQYF. The CDR3, as DNA: TGTGCCAGCAGCGTCGTAGCTTACGAGCAGTACTTC.

V gene TRBV7-9 combines with J gene TRBJ2-1; D might be TRBD1 or TRBD2, each matching 5 bases. The CDR3 contains 17 residues. With 5 bases removed from V and 2 bases from J, the gap between germline ends came to 19 bases. CDR1 and CDR2 from the germline V gene are SEHNR and FQNEAQ (reference sequence). CDR3 region: CASSPEGSARAYNEQFF. The DNA for the CDR3 is TGTGCCAGCAGCCCAGAGGGGTCAGCTAGGGCCTACAATGAGCAGTTCTTC.

In this sample, this clonotype turned up many times. This sequence joins TRBV20-1 and TRBJ2-3; 11 positions agree with TRBD1. The length of the CDR3 is 23 residues. V lost 1 base to trimming and J lost 6 bases; unmatched junction nucleotides: 30. Germline CDR1 DFQATT, CDR2 SNEGSKA (reference sequence). CDR3 in amino acids: CSARAFAGQGDHTAGFVPDTQYF. For the CDR3, the DNA is TGCAGTGCTAGAGCGTTTGCGGGACAGGGGGACCATACGGCGGGATTTGTTCCCGATACGCAGTATTTT.

This clonotype has at least ten counts. DNA for the CDR3: TGTGCCAGCTCCCGGGACAGTAGCTCCTACGAGCAGTACTTC. Translated: CASSRDSSSYEQYF. This chain uses TRBV18 with TRBJ2-7, with 7 nucleotides matching TRBD1. Germline V CDR1 and CDR2: KGHSH, LQKENI. The CDR3 consists of 14 residues. After removal of 6 bases from V and 0 bases from J, the junction contained 5 bases not matched to a gene.

This clonotype was recorded many times. CDR3 coding DNA: TGTGCCAGCAGCTTAGCACGGACAGGGGAGGACTACGAGCAGTACTTC. Its protein is CASSLARTGEDYEQYF. The J gene is TRBJ2-7, the V gene TRBV7-6; 9 bases fit TRBD1. Trimming took 0 bases from V and 3 from J; bases not matched to a gene: 6. Germline CDR1 and CDR2: SGHVS and FNYEAQ. The CDR3 is 16 residues long. Filled out from reference TRBV7-6 and TRBJ2-7, the complete variable domain reads GAGVSQSPRYKVTKRGQDVALRCDPISGHVSLYWYRQALGQGPEFLTYFNYEAQQDKSGLPNDRFSAERPEGSISTLTIQRTEQRDSAMYRCASSLARTGEDYEQYFGPGTRLTVT.

In this sample, this clonotype turned up many times. The chain carries TRBV12-3 or TRBV12-4 and TRBJ2-7; D ambiguous. The V gene lost 3 bases and the J gene lost 2 bases, with 11 bases spanning the gap. The length of the CDR3 is 14 residues. The CDR3 loop is CASSLTTVTYEQYF. As DNA, the CDR3 is TGTGCCAGCAGTTTGACCACGGTGACCTACGAGCAGTACTTC.

The chain is built from TRBV11-2 and TRBJ2-5, with 8 bases lining up with TRBD2. V lost 1 base to trimming and J lost 5 bases; unmatched junction nucleotides: 15. CDR3 size: 18 residues. Germline lookup yields CDR1 SGHAT and CDR2 FQNNGV. The CDR3: CASSLGQYGRGVRETQYF. Here the CDR3 DNA reads TGTGCCAGCAGCTTAGGACAGTACGGGCGGGGGGTAAGGGAGACCCAGTACTTC.

This clonotype has a handful of counts. J is TRBJ2-7 and V is TRBV7-9, with D unclear. With 0 bases removed from V and 0 bases from J, the gap between germline ends came to 9 bases. The germline V gene has CDR1 SEHNR and CDR2 FQNEAQ (reference sequence). This CDR3 region has 15 residues. CDR3 amino acids: CASSLATASSYEQYF. For the CDR3, the DNA is TGTGCCAGCAGCTTAGCGACCGCAAGCTCCTACGAGCAGTACTTC.

This clonotype was detected ten times or more. The chain employs TRBV6-2 or TRBV6-3 and TRBJ2-7, with a tentative D call TRBD1 (6 bases). There are 12 residues in the CDR3. Trimming left V 8 bases short and J 1 base short, with 9 bases between. CDR1 and CDR2 (germline): MNHEY, SVGEGT. CDR3 in amino acids: CASEGGSYEQYF. The CDR3 nucleotides are TGTGCCAGCGAAGGGGGTTCCTACGAGCAGTACTTC.

This clonotype was picked up many times. The gene calls are TRBV3-1 and TRBJ2-7; possible D gene TRBD1, 6 bases. Germline assignment: CDR1 LGHDT and CDR2 YNNKEL (reference sequence). This CDR3 has 14 amino acids. The ends were cut back, 2 bases at V and 6 bases at J, with 14 bases in the middle. Here the CDR3 DNA reads TGTGCCAGCAGCCAAAACAGGGTAATGGGCGAGCAGTACTTC. Protein: CASSQNRVMGEQYF.

With regard to this clonotype: At one boundary the junction diverges from the germline segment, which might be a read error. In DNA, the CDR3 is TGTGCCTGCTACGAGCAGGACTTC. Translation gives CACYEQDF. This chain connects TRBV7-1 to TRBJ2-7; D is uncertain. TRBV7-1 is designated an ORF whose function remains uncertain. This CDR3 spans 8 amino acids.